This entry lists 18 T cell receptor beta chains sequenced from one sample in a study of regulatory T cells in long-lasting Graves disease. Time point noted: newly diagnosed GD, antithyroid drugs for less than 3 months. RNA from PBMCs was the source of the TCR library. Sequencing libraries for TCR beta were prepared with iRepertoire HTBI primers and Arm-PCR of CDR3 regions. TCRdb ran MiXCR on the multiplex PCR reads and lists one entry per CDR3 protein. The table has some 370,000 distinct CDR3 sequences, 12% seen once. This sample also belongs to another study, concerning T cells in Graves' hyperthyroidism and ophthalmopathy.

This material consisted of peripheral blood mononuclear cells (PBMCs), taken at new diagnosis, from a patient treated with antithyroid drugs. These receptors came from a woman in her late teens or twenties with Graves disease.

This clonotype has at least ten counts. The chain combines TRBV27 with TRBJ2-2, with TRBD1 as a possible D gene (6 bases). The CDR3 sequence is 13 residues long. The V and J ends lost 5 bases and 4 bases respectively, with 8 bases between them. Germline CDR1 and CDR2: MNHEY and SMNVEV (reference sequence). Written as DNA, the CDR3 is TGTGCCAGCAGTCTACAGGGCACCGGGGAGCTGTTTTTT. This gives the protein CASSLQGTGELFF.

In its sample, this clonotype was seen many times. J is TRBJ2-2 and V is TRBV30; D might be TRBD2 (6 bases). The V gene lost 4 bases and the J gene lost 4 bases, with 7 bases spanning the gap. This CDR3 comprises 12 residues. Germline CDR1 reads GTSNPN; CDR2 reads SVGIG (reference sequence). CDR3 DNA sequence: TGTGCCTGGATGGGGGGCACCGGGGAGCTGTTTTTT. Its translation is CAWMGGTGELFF.

This clonotype was counted at least ten times. The J gene is TRBJ2-3, the V gene TRBV20-1; TRBD1 is a possible D gene (5 bases). This CDR3 is 14 amino acids long. Deletions cut 6 bases from V and 0 bases from J, with 13 bases between. CDR1 and CDR2 from the germline V gene are DFQATT and SNEGSKA (reference sequence). The DNA of the CDR3 is TGCAGTGCCGGTTGGACACCGAGCACAGATACGCAGTATTTT. This encodes CSAGWTPSTDTQYF.

This clonotype was picked up many times. J is TRBJ1-2 and V is TRBV20-1; D perhaps matches TRBD1 (5 bases). The V end lost 2 bases, the J end lost 3 bases, and 7 bases lay between the germline ends. The CDR3 has 12 residues. Germline CDR1 DFQATT, CDR2 SNEGSKA (reference sequence). The CDR3 coding sequence is TGCAGTGCTAGACCGGGGGACTATGGCTACACCTTC. It yields the protein CSARPGDYGYTF.

This clonotype was picked up a small number of times. V and J are TRBV4-1 and TRBJ1-5; D might be TRBD1 (5 bases). The V end was cut by 3 bases, the J end by 1 base, with 13 bases between. Germline V gene sequence: CDR1 MGHRA, CDR2 YSYEKL. The CDR3 contains 16 residues. The CDR3, as DNA: TGCGCCAGCAGCCAGGGGGGACGGGGAAGCAATCAGCCCCAGCATTTT. The encoded protein is CASSQGGRGSNQPQHF.

This clonotype occurred many times. The chain uses TRBV6-1 and TRBJ2-3; tentatively, D is TRBD2 (6 bases). The V end was cut by 10 bases, the J end by 2 bases, with 16 bases between. CDR3 length: 14 amino acids. Germline-derived CDR1 and CDR2 are MNHNS and SASEGT. The CDR3 spells CATRRGDFTDTQYF. In nucleotides, the CDR3 is TGTGCCACCCGGCGGGGAGATTTCACAGATACGCAGTATTTT.

The sample holds one count of this clonotype. The gene calls are TRBV9 and TRBJ1-2; maybe TRBD1 (5 bases). Germline lookup yields CDR1 SGDLS and CDR2 YYNGEE. Trimming took 0 bases from V and 0 from J, leaving 12 bases between them. This CDR3 region has 16 residues. The CDR3 region is CASSVGGETANYGYTF. The DNA of the CDR3 is TGTGCCAGCAGCGTAGGAGGGGAGACAGCTAACTATGGCTACACCTTC. Using reference TRBV9 and TRBJ1-2 for the parts outside the CDR3, the full variable domain is DSGVTQTPKHLITATGQRVTLRCSPRSGDLSVYWYQQSLDQGLQFLIQYYNGEERAKGNILERFSAQQFPDLHSELNLSSLELGDSALYFCASSVGGETANYGYTFGSGTRLTVV.

This clonotype was counted only a few times. J is TRBJ2-7 and V is TRBV6-1; D gene ambiguous. The germline V and J ends were trimmed by 4 bases and 3 bases, with 10 bases remaining between them. Germline V gene data show CDR1 as MNHNS and CDR2 as SASEGT. This CDR3 contains 13 residues. CDR3 sequence reads: CASSVKTDYEQYV. As DNA, the CDR3 is TGTGCCAGCAGTGTGAAAACGGACTACGAGCAGTACGTC.

This clonotype has ten or more counts. The chain links TRBV28 to TRBJ2-3; weak D call: TRBD1 (7 bases). V was cut by 4 bases and J by 4 bases, with 12 bases left in between. This CDR3 is 14 amino acids long. Germline V gene lookup returns CDR1 MDHEN and CDR2 SYDVKM. For the CDR3, the DNA is TGTGCCAGCAGTTGGGCAGGGGGGTCAGATACGCAGTATTTT. It translates to CASSWAGGSDTQYF.

This clonotype has at least ten counts. The chain couples TRBV6-5 to TRBJ1-2, with D possibly matching TRBD1 (6 bases). The CDR3 consists of 14 residues. Trimming removed 2 bases at V and 2 bases at J, with 9 bases between. CDR1 MNHEY and CDR2 SVGAGI come from the germline V gene. The CDR3 sequence is CASSYQGMNYGYTF. The CDR3 DNA is TGTGCCAGCAGTTACCAGGGGATGAACTATGGCTACACCTTC.

This clonotype was seen a single time. The chain recombines TRBV7-8 with TRBJ2-7; a weak D match, TRBD2 (6 bases). The CDR3 is 16 residues long. CDR1 and CDR2 (germline): SGHVS, FQNEAQ. The V gene lost 5 bases and the J gene lost 0 bases, with 17 bases spanning the gap. Written as DNA, the CDR3 is TGTGCCAGCAGCCAAACCTGGGGACTTTTCTCCTACGAGCAGTACTTC. It yields the protein CASSQTWGLFSYEQYF.

The gene calls are TRBV4-1 and TRBJ2-7, with 8 bases fitting TRBD1. Germline CDR1 and CDR2: MGHRA and YSYEKL. V was pared by 5 bases and J by 3 bases, with 3 bases of the junction left unmatched. This CDR3 region has 13 residues. CDR3 bases: TGCGCCAGCAGCTATGGACAGGGCTACGAGCAGTACGTC. Its protein is CASSYGQGYEQYV.

At least ten counts were recorded for this clonotype. V is TRBV28 and J is TRBJ2-7, with TRBD1 identical over 8 bases. From germline, CDR1 is MDHEN and CDR2 SYDVKM. The trim removed 5 bases at V and 5 bases at J, leaving 2 bases unmatched. The CDR3 runs to 12 residues. The CDR3 sequence: CASSDRGHEQYF. The CDR3 DNA follows: TGTGCCAGCAGTGACAGGGGACACGAGCAGTACTTC.

This clonotype occurred many times. For the CDR3, the DNA is TGTGCCAGCAGCCAAGACCTGAGGTACCAAGAGACCCAGTACTTC. Translated, it gives CASSQDLRYQETQYF. The V call is TRBV3-1, the J call TRBJ2-5; D is undetermined. The CDR3 is 15 amino acids. Germline CDR1 reads LGHDT; CDR2 reads YNNKEL (reference sequence). Trimming shortened V by 0 bases and J by 0 bases, and 8 bases separated the two germline ends.

In this sample, this clonotype turned up many times. This sequence joins TRBV6-2 or TRBV6-3 and TRBJ1-2, with a tentative D call TRBD1 (5 bases). With 6 bases removed from V and 3 bases from J, the gap between germline ends came to 26 bases. The CDR3 has 18 amino acids. CDR1 and CDR2 from the germline V gene are MNHEY and SVGEGT. The CDR3 bases are TGTGCCAGCAGCCACGGTCAGGGCAGGGCAGTTCAAGACTATGGCTACACCTTC. This codes for CASSHGQGRAVQDYGYTF.

This clonotype was picked up many times. Written as DNA, the CDR3 is TGTGCCAGCAAAATGGTTGGCTACACCTTC. This codes for CASKMVGYTF. This chain connects TRBV6-1 to TRBJ1-2; D unresolved. V shed 7 bases and J shed 7 bases, with 7 bases lying between them. The CDR3 sequence is 10 residues long. The germline CDR1 and CDR2 sequences are MNHNS and SASEGT.

The chain carries TRBV7-9 and TRBJ2-1; D gene unclear. This CDR3 has 15 amino acids. Germline CDR1 reads SEHNR; CDR2 reads FQNEAQ (reference sequence). V was shortened by 5 bases and J by 8 bases, with 19 bases between the two germline ends. The CDR3: CASSRDIGFSDEQFF. CDR3 in DNA: TGTGCCAGCAGCAGGGATATTGGCTTTTCGGATGAGCAGTTCTTC.

This clonotype was detected ten times or more. The V gene is TRBV7-2, the J gene TRBJ1-1; D is unclear. CDR1 and CDR2 (germline): SGHTA, FQGNSA. The V end lost 5 bases, the J end lost 6 bases, and 16 bases lay between the germline ends. The CDR3 has 14 amino acids. CDR3 sequence (DNA): TGTGCCAGCAGCCAGTCGAGGGAAGTCGCTGAAGCTTTCTTT. It encodes CASSQSREVAEAFF.